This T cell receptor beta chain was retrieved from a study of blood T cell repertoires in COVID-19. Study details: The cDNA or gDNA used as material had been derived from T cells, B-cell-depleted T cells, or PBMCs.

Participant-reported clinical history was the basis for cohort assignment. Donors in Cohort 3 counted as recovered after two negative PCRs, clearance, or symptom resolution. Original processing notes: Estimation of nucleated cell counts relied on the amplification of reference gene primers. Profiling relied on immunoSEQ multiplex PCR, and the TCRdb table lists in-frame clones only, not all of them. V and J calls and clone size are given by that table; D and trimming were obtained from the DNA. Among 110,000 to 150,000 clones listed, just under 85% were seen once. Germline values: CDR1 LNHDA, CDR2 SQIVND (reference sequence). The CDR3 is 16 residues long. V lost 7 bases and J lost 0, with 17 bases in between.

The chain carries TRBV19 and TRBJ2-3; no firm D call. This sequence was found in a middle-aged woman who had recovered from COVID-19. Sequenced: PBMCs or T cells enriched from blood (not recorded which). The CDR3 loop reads CASTSPGSTSTDTQYF. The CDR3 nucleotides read TGTGCCAGTACCAGCCCCGGGTCAACTAGCACAGATACGCAGTATTTT.